These 23 T cell receptor beta chains originate from one sample sequenced in a study of cytomegalovirus exposure and HLA in healthy donors. Primers: 60 Vbeta forward and 13 Jbeta reverse. Only in-frame clones appear in the TCRdb table, and some are missing; sequencing was by immunoSEQ multiplex PCR. The table has 70,000 to 100,000 clones, around 82% seen once. The sequenced sample consisted of PBMCs. Receptor source: a man between 18 and 29 years old in good health and CMV-seronegative.

V and J are TRBV5-1 and TRBJ2-5; 9 bases are shared with TRBD1. Germline CDR1 and CDR2: SGHRS and YFSETQ. The V gene end was trimmed by 8 bases and the J gene end by 5 bases; junction bases not matched to a gene: 10. This CDR3 is 14 amino acids long. The DNA for the CDR3 is TGCGCCAGTCGACAGGGGGTGGCAGCGGAGACCCAGTACTTC. Translation: CASRQGVAAETQYF.

This clone was counted a single time. This chain links TRBV7-8 with TRBJ2-7, with 8 bases lining up with TRBD2. Germline V gene sequence: CDR1 SGHVS, CDR2 FQNEAQ. V lost 5 bases and J lost 0; bases outside the gene matches: 9. The CDR3 has 16 amino acids. The CDR3, as DNA: TGTGCCAGCAGCGACGGCGGGGGGTCCCCCTCCTACGAGCAGTACTTC. Translation: CASSDGGGSPSYEQYF.

The chain combines TRBV6-7 with TRBJ1-3; weak D call: TRBD1 (5 bases). TRBV6-7 is assigned to the ORF class and has an uncertain function. The V end was cut by 3 bases, the J end by 3 bases, with 21 bases between. The CDR3 sequence is 18 residues long. CDR3 in DNA: TGTGCCAGCAGTTATTGCGATGGCAAAAGGGGTGTTGGAAACACCATATATTTT. Its protein is CASSYCDGKRGVGNTIYF.

The chain uses TRBV4-1 and TRBJ2-1; the D gene is possibly TRBD1 (6 bases). Trimming left V 4 bases short and J 13 bases short, with 14 bases between. CDR3 size: 12 residues. Germline V CDR1 and CDR2: MGHRA, YSYEKL. CDR3 nucleotides: TGCGCCAGCAGCCCCCCCGGGACACCCCAGTTCTTC. Its protein product is CASSPPGTPQFF.

The chain combines TRBV2 with TRBJ1-2; TRBD1 is a possible D gene (5 bases). The CDR3 contains 13 residues. V gave up 9 bases and J gave up 0 bases, with 11 bases separating them. Germline CDR1 and CDR2: SNHLY and FYNNEI. CDR3 DNA: TGTGCCAGGGAGGGGCGGCCTAACTATGGCTACACCTTC. Translation: CAREGRPNYGYTF.

This clone was detected only once. The chain joins TRBV2 to TRBJ2-5; TRBD2 matches 10 bases. After removal of 1 base from V and 5 bases from J, the junction contained 13 bases not matched to a gene. Germline CDR1 and CDR2: SNHLY and FYNNEI. The CDR3 spans 18 residues. The CDR3 loop is CASSEGVLAGPQRETQYF. The CDR3 region has the DNA TGTGCCAGCAGTGAAGGGGTACTAGCGGGGCCCCAGAGGGAGACCCAGTACTTC.

The rearrangement uses TRBV7-2 and TRBJ1-4; TRBD1 might be the D (5 bases). Germline CDR1 and CDR2: SGHTA and FQGNSA. Trimming removed 5 bases from V and 0 bases from J, with 10 bases in between. The CDR3 sequence is 15 residues long. CDR3 protein: CASSKYRTTNEKLFF. CDR3 DNA sequence: TGTGCCAGCAGCAAATACAGGACAACTAATGAAAAACTGTTTTTT.

The chain has TRBV18 and TRBJ2-1; D gene ambiguous. With 3 bases removed from V and 5 bases from J, the gap between germline ends came to 14 bases. The CDR3 has 15 amino acids. The germline V gene has CDR1 KGHSH and CDR2 LQKENI. In DNA form, the CDR3 reads TGTGCCAGCTCACCTTCCTCCCGCTATGACAATGAGCAGTTCTTC. The encoded protein is CASSPSSRYDNEQFF.

The chain recombines TRBV19 with TRBJ1-5; the match to TRBD1 covers 7 bases. The CDR3 is 16 residues long. Per germline, CDR1 LNHDA and CDR2 SQIVND (reference sequence). V shed 5 bases and J 9 bases; nucleotides not matched to a gene: 16. CDR3 in amino acids: CASSQIRASQGGPQHF. CDR3 nucleotide sequence: TGTGCCAGTAGTCAAATTCGGGCCAGTCAGGGGGGGCCCCAGCATTTT.

This clone was detected only a few times. The chain carries TRBV14 and TRBJ2-1, with 8 bases lining up with TRBD2. The germline V gene has CDR1 SGHDN and CDR2 FVKESK. The ends lost 4 bases at V and 4 bases at J; junction bases unmatched: 12. This CDR3 has 17 amino acids. The CDR3 is CASSPRGGGLTYNEQFF. DNA of the CDR3: TGTGCCAGCAGCCCCAGGGGCGGGGGGCTAACTTACAATGAGCAGTTCTTC.

The chain uses TRBV27 and TRBJ1-3, with 7 bases lining up with TRBD1. The CDR3 spans 17 residues. The germline V gene encodes CDR1 MNHEY and CDR2 SMNVEV (reference sequence). After removal of 5 bases from V and 0 bases from J, the junction contained 10 bases not matched to a gene. CDR3 amino acids: CASSGTLGQNSGNTIYF. The CDR3 coding sequence is TGTGCCAGCAGTGGAACGCTGGGACAGAACTCTGGAAACACCATATATTTT.

The genes are TRBV6-5 and TRBJ2-2, with D perhaps matching TRBD1 (5 bases). Trimming left V 10 bases short and J 0 bases short, with 15 bases between. Germline loops: CDR1 MNHEY, CDR2 SVGAGI. The CDR3 contains 15 residues. The CDR3 DNA reads as TGTGCCACCTGTACCCAGGGAACGAACACCGGGGAGCTGTTTTTT. This sequence encodes CATCTQGTNTGELFF.

The chain has TRBV2 and TRBJ2-1, with 11 nucleotides matching TRBD2. Germline-derived CDR1 and CDR2 are SNHLY and FYNNEI. The V and J ends lost 6 bases and 5 bases, in that order; junction bases with no gene match: 3. The CDR3 extends over 14 amino acids. The CDR3: CASSGLAGHNEQFF. The CDR3, as DNA: TGTGCCAGCAGCGGACTAGCGGGTCACAATGAGCAGTTCTTC.

The gene calls are TRBV21-1 and TRBJ2-7; TRBD2, the table's D call, was not compared with the DNA. TRBV21-1 is designated a pseudogene. CDR3 size: 15 residues. CDR3 sequence: CASSPRTSVPYEQYF. The CDR3 bases are TGTGCCAGCAGCCCGAGGACTAGCGTCCCCTACGAGCAGTACTTC.

Note on this clone: Different DNA sequences within this sample yield the same CDR3. V and J are TRBV9 and TRBJ2-1, with 10 nucleotides matching TRBD2. Germline V CDR1 and CDR2: SGDLS, YYNGEE. The CDR3 consists of 16 residues. V gave up 2 bases and J gave up 2 bases; unmatched junction bases: 4. CDR3 protein: CASSVGLAGAYNEQFF. DNA of the CDR3: TGTGCCAGCAGCGTTGGGCTAGCGGGGGCCTACAATGAGCAGTTCTTC.

This sequence joins TRBV5-1 and TRBJ2-1, with 12 positions matching TRBD2. CDR3 length: 17 residues. Germline V gene data show CDR1 as SGHRS and CDR2 as YFSETQ. J gave up 5 bases and V 0 bases, and 6 bases lay outside the gene matches. DNA of the CDR3: TGCGCCAGCAGCTTGGCGCCGACTAGCGGGGGCAACAATGAGCAGTTCTTC. Its protein product is CASSLAPTSGGNNEQFF.

This chain uses TRBV19 with TRBJ2-2; maybe TRBD1 (6 bases). The CDR3 length is 17 residues. V lost 3 bases and J 3 bases, leaving 17 bases between the germline ends. Germline V CDR1 and CDR2: LNHDA, SQIVND (reference sequence). CDR3 nucleotides: TGTGCCAGTAGTATGTCGGCAGGGGATCTGCACACCGGGGAGCTGTTTTTT. It encodes CASSMSAGDLHTGELFF.

CDR3 sequence: CAWSPLRVLAGGREQFF. The CDR3 nucleotides are TGTGCCTGGAGTCCCCTACGGGTACTAGCGGGGGGGCGCGAGCAGTTCTTC. The V gene is TRBV30, the J gene TRBJ2-1, with TRBD2 identical over 13 bases. V trimming: 2 bases; J trimming: 10 bases; junction bases outside the gene matches: 14. There are 17 residues in the CDR3. Germline lookup yields CDR1 GTSNPN and CDR2 SVGIG (reference sequence).

This chain joins TRBV19 and TRBJ1-2; TRBD1 matches at 9 bases. This CDR3 has 15 amino acids. Per the germline V gene, CDR1 is LNHDA and CDR2 is SQIVND (reference sequence). V was clipped by 6 bases and J by 4 bases; unmatched bases: 9. CDR3 nucleotide sequence: TGTGCCAGTAGCCAAACGACAGGGGGAGGCTATGGCTACACCTTC. Translated, it gives CASSQTTGGGYGYTF.

The chain uses TRBV5-4 and TRBJ1-4; TRBD1 matches at 8 bases. Trimming cost V 3 bases and J 7 bases; bases outside gene matches: 5. This CDR3 contains 14 residues. The germline V gene encodes CDR1 SGHNT and CDR2 YYREEE (reference sequence). CDR3: CASSSAGQGEKLFF. CDR3 bases: TGTGCCAGCAGCTCCGCCGGACAGGGTGAAAAACTGTTTTTT. Supplemented by reference TRBV5-4 and TRBJ1-4, the full variable domain reads ETGVTQSPTHLIKTRGQQVTLRCSSQSGHNTVSWYQQALGQGPQFIFQYYREEENGRGNFPPRFSGLQFPNYSSELNVNALELDDSALYLCASSSAGQGEKLFFGSGTQLSVL.

This chain links TRBV18 with TRBJ1-1, with D maybe TRBD1 (5 bases). The V gene lost 4 bases and the J gene lost 3 bases, with 12 bases spanning the gap. The CDR3 sequence is 14 residues long. Germline V gene sequence: CDR1 KGHSH, CDR2 LQKENI. CDR3 in amino acids: CASSQEQADTEAFF. The CDR3 DNA reads as TGTGCCAGCTCACAGGAACAGGCGGACACTGAAGCTTTCTTT.

The chain has TRBV6-5 and TRBJ2-7; D is possibly TRBD1 (5 bases). This CDR3 is built from 15 residues. The germline V gene has CDR1 MNHEY and CDR2 SVGAGI. Deletions cut 2 bases from V and 2 bases from J, with 13 bases between. The CDR3 DNA reads TGTGCCAGCAGTTACGGGTTAGGGGCGACCTACGAGCAGTACTTC. It is translated as CASSYGLGATYEQYF.

The rearrangement joins TRBV19 to TRBJ2-3; 8 bases map to TRBD1. Germline trimming cut 6 bases from V and 2 bases from J; bases unmatched to any gene: 10. The CDR3 runs 16 residues. The germline gives CDR1 LNHDA, CDR2 SQIVND (reference sequence). The CDR3 region is CASRTADRANTDTQYF. The CDR3 DNA follows: TGTGCCAGTAGAACGGCGGACAGGGCGAACACAGATACGCAGTATTTT.